Below are 17 T cell receptor beta chains sequenced from a single sample in a study of CD8+ T cells in alopecia areata. The treatment: oral pan-JAK inhibitor, 5-10 mg twice daily. Extraction of RNA preceded its reverse transcription into cDNA, which served as the sequencing template. Data came from immunoSEQ multiplex PCR; TCRdb stores just in-frame clones and leaves some out. The repertoire holds around 120,000 clones, with under 65% as singletons. Sequencing used CD4+ T cells sorted from blood, obtained at week 4, from a patient treated with tofacitinib. The receptor set was obtained from a human donor with alopecia areata.

The chain joins TRBV18 to TRBJ2-1, with unresolved D. The CDR3 covers 13 residues. Germline loops: CDR1 KGHSH, CDR2 LQKENI. V gave up 1 base and J gave up 5 bases, with 6 bases separating them. CDR3 amino acids: CASSPRADNEQFF. DNA for the CDR3: TGTGCCAGCTCACCACGGGCAGACAATGAGCAGTTCTTC.

About this clone itself: One junction end disagrees with the germline gene, perhaps due to a read error. The chain recombines TRBV5-6 with TRBJ1-2; no firm D call. This CDR3 is 14 amino acids long. The germline CDR1 and CDR2 sequences are SGHDT and YYEEEE. CDR3 loop: CANSLDAAYYGYTF. The CDR3 nucleotides read TGTGCCAACAGCTTGGATGCCGCCTACTATGGCTACACCTTC.

This clone was recorded a few times. J is TRBJ2-2 and V is TRBV29-1; 10 bases agree with TRBD2. V trimming: 4 bases; J trimming: 5 bases; junction bases outside the gene matches: 7. This CDR3 comprises 15 residues. Germline values: CDR1 SQVTM, CDR2 ANQGSEA. This chain's CDR3 is CSVVSLAGRTGELFF. CDR3 bases: TGCAGCGTTGTATCACTAGCGGGACGGACCGGGGAGCTGTTTTTT.

This clone was seen more than once but under ten times. The gene calls are TRBV4-3 and TRBJ1-3, with D possibly matching TRBD1 (5 bases). Germline loops: CDR1 LGHNA, CDR2 YSLEER. Trimming stripped 0 bases from V and 1 base from J, with 13 bases between. This CDR3 has 17 amino acids. CDR3 DNA: TGCGCCAGCAGCCAAGATACGAGGCGACAGTCTGGAAACACCATATATTTT. Translating it yields CASSQDTRRQSGNTIYF.

The V and J genes are TRBV15 and TRBJ2-3; D not resolved. The CDR3 is 13 residues long. The germline V and J ends were trimmed by 2 bases and 6 bases, with 9 bases remaining between them. Germline V gives CDR1 LNHNV, CDR2 YYDKDF (reference sequence). The CDR3 loop reads CATSRFRWDTQYF. The CDR3 nucleotides are TGTGCCACCAGCAGATTCCGATGGGATACGCAGTATTTT.

V usage is TRBV5-1 and J usage is TRBJ2-5, with D tentatively TRBD1 (5 bases). The CDR3 extends over 16 amino acids. V gave up 4 bases and J gave up 2 bases, with 18 bases separating them. Germline CDR1 reads SGHRS; CDR2 reads YFSETQ. CDR3 DNA sequence: TGCGCCAGCAGCCCCGTATCAGGGAATCATCAAGAGACCCAGTACTTC. Translated: CASSPVSGNHQETQYF.

The chain uses TRBV18 and TRBJ1-6; 8 bases are a match to TRBD1. The CDR3 spans 16 residues. The trim removed 2 bases at V and 7 bases at J, leaving 7 bases unmatched. Germline values: CDR1 KGHSH, CDR2 LQKENI. This CDR3 is CASSPSETGVNSPLHF. In DNA, the CDR3 is TGTGCCAGCTCACCAAGCGAGACAGGGGTAAATTCACCCCTCCACTTT.

This CDR3 reads CASRRETQYF. Written as DNA, the CDR3 is TGTGCCAGCAGACGGGAGACCCAGTACTTC. The chain recombines TRBV2 with TRBJ2-5; D gene uncertain. This CDR3 spans 10 amino acids. Germline values: CDR1 SNHLY, CDR2 FYNNEI. With 6 bases removed from V and 5 bases from J, the gap between germline ends came to 4 bases.

The chain employs TRBV29-1 and TRBJ1-2; 9 positions agree with TRBD1. V trimming: 1 base; J trimming: 3 bases; junction bases outside the gene matches: 3. The CDR3 extends over 14 amino acids. Germline CDR1 reads SQVTM; CDR2 reads ANQGSEA. The CDR3 loop is CSVEATGGDYGYTF. In nucleotides, the CDR3 is TGCAGCGTTGAAGCGACAGGGGGTGACTATGGCTACACCTTC.

The J gene is TRBJ1-5, the V gene TRBV18; TRBD1 might be the D (6 bases). The germline V gene has CDR1 KGHSH and CDR2 LQKENI. The CDR3 is 18 amino acids. Trimming stripped 3 bases from V and 1 base from J, with 19 bases between. CDR3 protein: CASSPEGRGEGSNQPQHF. The CDR3 DNA sequence: TGTGCCAGCTCACCGGAAGGCAGGGGAGAGGGGAGCAATCAGCCCCAGCATTTT. Looking up the rest from reference TRBV18 and TRBJ1-5 gives the full variable domain: NAGVMQNPRHLVRRRGQEARLRCSPMKGHSHVYWYRQLPEEGLKFMVYLQKENIIDESGMPKERFSAEFPKEGPSILRIQQVVRGDSAAYFCASSPEGRGEGSNQPQHFGDGTRLSIL.

This clone was seen only once. V usage is TRBV5-1 and J usage is TRBJ2-3; 8 bases match TRBD1. The germline V gene has CDR1 SGHRS and CDR2 YFSETQ. The CDR3 totals 16 residues. Trimming removed 2 bases from V and 0 bases from J; junction bases left unmatched: 5. CDR3 DNA: TGCGCCAGCAGCTTTTTCAGGGGGCGCAGCACAGATACGCAGTATTTT. This sequence encodes CASSFFRGRSTDTQYF.

The chain couples TRBV5-4 to TRBJ2-5; tentatively, D is TRBD1 (6 bases). In germline, CDR1 is SGHNT, CDR2 YYREEE (reference sequence). Trimming removed 9 bases at V and 2 bases at J, with 11 bases between. The CDR3 has 12 residues. CDR3 residues: CATRQAQETQYF. The CDR3 DNA follows: TGTGCCACTCGACAGGCTCAAGAGACCCAGTACTTC.

V is TRBV4-1 and J is TRBJ2-7, with 13 bases aligning to TRBD2. From germline, CDR1 is MGHRA and CDR2 YSYEKL. Losses at the gene ends were 4 bases for V and 5 bases for J; bases not matched to a gene: 2. This CDR3 has 14 amino acids. The CDR3 sequence: CASSRTSGSDEQYF. DNA of the CDR3: TGCGCCAGCAGCCGGACTAGCGGGAGTGACGAGCAGTACTTC.

This clone was seen a few times. The chain recombines TRBV5-4 with TRBJ2-5; D unresolved. The ends were cut back, 0 bases at V and 1 base at J, with 4 bases in the middle. The CDR3 has 13 amino acids. Per the germline V gene, CDR1 is SGHNT and CDR2 is YYREEE (reference sequence). CDR3 nucleotides: TGTGCCAGCAGCTTGGATAGCCAAGAGACCCAGTACTTC. Encoded protein: CASSLDSQETQYF.

This chain uses TRBV9 with TRBJ2-7; TRBD1 agrees at 7 bases. The CDR3 covers 13 residues. V shed 4 bases, J shed 6 bases, and the junction held 7 bases outside the gene matches. CDR1 SGDLS and CDR2 YYNGEE come from the germline V gene. Here the CDR3 reads CASSWRQGGEQYF. CDR3 coding DNA: TGTGCCAGCAGCTGGAGACAGGGTGGCGAGCAGTACTTC.

The CDR3 is CASSYRLDQPQHF. The CDR3 coding sequence is TGTGCCAGCAGTTACCGGTTGGATCAGCCCCAGCATTTT. This chain connects TRBV6-5 to TRBJ1-5, with D unclear. CDR3 length: 13 amino acids. Trimming pared 2 bases from V and 5 bases from J, leaving 7 bases between. CDR1 is MNHEY and CDR2 is SVGAGI in the germline V gene.

The J gene is TRBJ2-1, the V gene TRBV29-1, with D maybe TRBD2 (7 bases). Germline lookup yields CDR1 SQVTM and CDR2 ANQGSEA. This CDR3 is 11 amino acids long. V was shortened by 2 bases and J by 14 bases, with 13 bases between the two germline ends. The CDR3 sequence is CSVELGGGEFF. The CDR3 DNA is TGCAGCGTTGAATTGGGAGGGGGGGAGTTCTTC.